This TCR beta chain was identified during a study of technical replicates of blood from several donors. Measured with immunoSEQ multiplex PCR; TCRdb has only the in-frame clones, and not every one. The sample consists of around 72,000 clones, 90% to 95% of them appearing once. Between the trimmed V and J ends, which lost 4 bases and 2 bases, there was a span of 17 bases. Germline V lookup: CDR1 SGDLS, CDR2 YYNGEE. CDR3 length: 16 residues. Sequenced sample: PBMCs. The chain carries TRBV9 and TRBJ2-3, with TRBD1 as a possible D gene (6 bases). This TCR derives from a human donor in good health. Some clones in this sample may be carry-over from other donors' samples. This CDR3 is CASSTEVGTYTDTQYF. The CDR3 DNA is TGTGCCAGCAGCACAGAGGTGGGGACATACACAGATACGCAGTATTTT.